These 30 T cell receptor beta chains share one sample of origin, sequenced in a study of T cell changes during pregnancy in multiple sclerosis. The protocol was immunoSEQ multiplex PCR, while the TCRdb copy is restricted to in-frame clones and leaves out a portion. This table has more than 35,000 clones, around 90% appearing once. Specimen: CD4+ T cells from peripheral blood mononuclear cells, collected in the third trimester of pregnancy. These receptors originate from a female donor in good health, enrolled as a control in a pregnancy study.

The gene calls are TRBV21-1 and TRBJ2-7; the tabulated D call, TRBD1, remains unverified against the DNA. TRBV21-1 corresponds to a pseudogene. This CDR3 comprises 15 residues. CDR3 sequence: CASSSRNRASYEQYF. The DNA for the CDR3 is TGTGCCAGCAGCAGCAGGAACAGGGCCTCCTACGAGCAGTACTTC.

J is TRBJ2-1 and V is TRBV2; 12 bases are a match to TRBD2. Unmatched junction bases numbered 8, after V lost 8 bases and J lost 9 bases. CDR1 is SNHLY, CDR2 FYNNEI, per germline. The CDR3 runs 14 residues. The CDR3 DNA reads as TGTGCCAGCTGCCTAGCGGGGGGGCGATGTGAGCAGTTCTTC. This gives the protein CASCLAGGRCEQFF.

The chain employs TRBV30 and TRBJ2-5, with a weak D call TRBD2 (6 bases). Between the trimmed V and J ends, which lost 2 bases and 5 bases, there was a span of 9 bases. The germline gives CDR1 GTSNPN, CDR2 SVGIG (reference sequence). This CDR3 has 12 amino acids. CDR3 bases: TGTGCCTGGAGTACGGGAGTGGAGACCCAGTACTTC. Protein: CAWSTGVETQYF.

This chain joins TRBV7-2 and TRBJ2-2; 10 positions match TRBD2. Germline V gene data show CDR1 as SGHTA and CDR2 as FQGNSA. The junction had 5 bases not matched to a gene; V was cut back by 2 bases and J by 2 bases. This CDR3 spans 17 amino acids. CDR3 amino acids: CASSLSLLAGNTGELFF. CDR3 bases: TGTGCCAGCAGCTTAAGTCTACTAGCGGGAAACACCGGGGAGCTGTTTTTT.

This chain connects TRBV6-6 to TRBJ2-5, with D possibly being TRBD1 (5 bases). Looked up from germline, CDR1 is MNHNY and CDR2 is SVGAGI (reference sequence). This CDR3 comprises 16 residues. V was clipped by 4 bases and J by 4 bases, with 19 bases between them. The CDR3 spells CASSSQGPSYRETQYF. CDR3 sequence (DNA): TGTGCCAGCAGTTCTCAGGGTCCCTCCTATAGAGAGACCCAGTACTTC.

This chain uses TRBV6-5 with TRBJ1-1; D gene unclear. This CDR3 spans 14 amino acids. Per the germline V gene, CDR1 is MNHEY and CDR2 is SVGAGI. V shed 6 bases and J shed 4 bases, with 15 bases lying between them. The CDR3 bases are TGTGCCAGCAGCTACGGAGAGAAGAGCACTGAAGCTTTCTTT. Encoded protein: CASSYGEKSTEAFF.

The V and J genes are TRBV19 and TRBJ1-1, with a tentative D call TRBD1 (5 bases). Germline V gives CDR1 LNHDA, CDR2 SQIVND (reference sequence). This CDR3 has 15 amino acids. V was pared by 3 bases and J by 10 bases, with 21 bases between. In nucleotides, the CDR3 is TGTGCCAGTAGTATTTTCGACTCAGGGTTCGGGGGAGCTTTCTTT. Translation: CASSIFDSGFGGAFF.

This clone has just one count. The chain combines TRBV7-2 with TRBJ2-7; TRBD2 matches 12 bases. This CDR3 region has 15 residues. The V segment lost 4 bases and the J segment 4 bases; nucleotides outside the gene matches: 5. The germline CDR1 and CDR2 sequences are SGHTA and FQGNSA. The CDR3 DNA reads TGTGCCAGCAGCTCAGGACTAGCGGGGACGTACGAGCAGTACTTC. This translates into CASSSGLAGTYEQYF.

The J gene is TRBJ1-3, the V gene TRBV11-1; no firm D call. Trimming stripped 8 bases from V and 0 bases from J, with 8 bases between. This CDR3 has 13 amino acids. Germline V CDR1 and CDR2: SGHAT, FQDESV (reference sequence). The CDR3 nucleotides are TGTGCCAGCGGACTGAACTCTGGAAACACCATATATTTT. It specifies CASGLNSGNTIYF.

The CDR3 region has the DNA TGTGCCACCAGCAGAGATCTCACAGGGAGCTCCTACGAGCAGTACTTC. It encodes CATSRDLTGSSYEQYF. The chain recombines TRBV15 with TRBJ2-7, with TRBD1 as a possible D gene (6 bases). The ends were cut back, 0 bases at V and 0 bases at J, with 12 bases in the middle. The germline gives CDR1 LNHNV, CDR2 YYDKDF (reference sequence). CDR3 length: 16 amino acids. The variable domain in full, with the rest retrieved from reference TRBV15 and TRBJ2-7, is DAMVIQNPRYQVTQFGKPVTLSCSQTLNHNVMYWYQQKSSQAPKLLFHYYDKDFNNEADTPDNFQSRRPNTSFCFLDIRSPGLGDTAMYLCATSRDLTGSSYEQYFGPGTRLTVT.

This clone appeared once. J is TRBJ2-2 and V is TRBV7-9; D unresolved. CDR1 and CDR2 from the germline V gene are SEHNR and FQNEAQ (reference sequence). Between the trimmed V and J ends, which lost 3 bases and 0 bases, there was a span of 2 bases. The CDR3 is 13 residues long. DNA for the CDR3: TGTGCCAGCAGCTTCACGAACACCGGGGAGCTGTTTTTT. It codes for CASSFTNTGELFF.

V is TRBV27 and J is TRBJ2-6; D remains ambiguous. The CDR3 spans 17 residues. Deletions cut 3 bases from V and 0 bases from J, with 12 bases between. The germline gives CDR1 MNHEY, CDR2 SMNVEV (reference sequence). CDR3 protein: CASSFAQFNSGANVLTF. DNA of the CDR3: TGTGCCAGCAGTTTCGCTCAGTTTAACTCTGGGGCCAACGTCCTGACTTTC.

The chain uses TRBV7-9 and TRBJ1-5; D remains ambiguous. This CDR3 comprises 12 residues. V was shortened by 1 base and J by 9 bases, with 7 bases between the two germline ends. Looked up from germline, CDR1 is SEHNR and CDR2 is FQNEAQ (reference sequence). CDR3 in DNA: TGTGCCAGCAGCTTAGACCCCGGGCCCCAGCATTTT. Its protein product is CASSLDPGPQHF.

The chain has TRBV5-1 and TRBJ2-2, with a weak D call TRBD2 (6 bases). This CDR3 has 13 amino acids. CDR1 and CDR2 (germline): SGHRS, YFSETQ. V was shortened by 2 bases and J by 4 bases, with 6 bases between the two germline ends. CDR3 bases: TGCGCCAGCAGCTTCGGGGGCACCGGGGAGCTGTTTTTT. Protein sequence: CASSFGGTGELFF. The full variable domain, completed using reference TRBV5-1 and TRBJ2-2, is KAGVTQTPRYLIKTRGQQVTLSCSPISGHRSVSWYQQTPGQGLQFLFEYFSETQRNKGNFPGRFSGRQFSNSRSEMNVSTLELGDSALYLCASSFGGTGELFFGEGSRLTVL.

The V and J genes are TRBV27 and TRBJ2-5; TRBD2 might be the D (5 bases). Germline V CDR1 and CDR2: MNHEY, SMNVEV (reference sequence). The V gene lost 4 bases and the J gene lost 5 bases, with 11 bases spanning the gap. The CDR3 is 13 residues long. The CDR3 DNA is TGTGCCAGCAGTTCCCGGCCGGGGGAGACCCAGTACTTC. Its translation is CASSSRPGETQYF.

This chain joins TRBV18 and TRBJ2-7; D possibly corresponds to TRBD1 (5 bases). Germline V CDR1 and CDR2: KGHSH, LQKENI. V was trimmed by 4 bases and J by 3 bases, leaving 7 bases between them. The CDR3 runs 12 residues. The CDR3, as DNA: TGTGCCAGCTCACGCGACAGCTACGAGCAGTACTTC. Translated, it gives CASSRDSYEQYF.

This chain joins TRBV4-3 and TRBJ2-2; 10 bases are a match to TRBD2. Germline lookup yields CDR1 LGHNA and CDR2 YSLEER. The CDR3 contains 17 residues. V lost 2 bases and J lost 7; bases outside the gene matches: 10. CDR3 region: CASSQRSLAGAVGELFF. The CDR3 nucleotides are TGCGCCAGCAGCCAAAGGTCGCTAGCGGGAGCCGTCGGGGAGCTGTTTTTT.

The V call is TRBV18, the J call TRBJ1-2, with a weak D call TRBD1 (5 bases). With 3 bases removed from V and 3 bases from J, the gap between germline ends came to 8 bases. CDR1 and CDR2 (germline): KGHSH, LQKENI. The CDR3 contains 13 residues. The chain's CDR3 is CASSPDSDYGYTF. DNA for the CDR3: TGTGCCAGCTCACCCGACAGCGACTATGGCTACACCTTC.

This clone occurred once. The chain combines TRBV2 with TRBJ2-1, with 7 bases aligning to TRBD1. This CDR3 region has 15 residues. Germline lookup yields CDR1 SNHLY and CDR2 FYNNEI. The trim removed 2 bases at V and 3 bases at J, leaving 4 bases unmatched. For the CDR3, the DNA is TGTGCCAGCAGTGAACGGGACAGCAACTACAATGAGCAGTTCTTC. It codes for CASSERDSNYNEQFF.

The V and J genes are TRBV11-2 and TRBJ2-1; 10 nucleotides match TRBD1. The V segment lost 5 bases and the J segment 10 bases; nucleotides outside the gene matches: 5. The CDR3 runs 13 residues. Germline V gene lookup returns CDR1 SGHAT and CDR2 FQNNGV. The CDR3 DNA reads TGTGCCAGCAGCCGACAGGGGGCGCAAGAGCAGTTCTTC. Translation: CASSRQGAQEQFF. Using reference TRBV11-2 and TRBJ2-1 for the parts outside the CDR3, the full variable domain is EAGVAQSPRYKIIEKRQSVAFWCNPISGHATLYWYQQILGQGPKLLIQFQNNGVVDDSQLPKDRFSAERLKGVDSTLKIQPAKLEDSAVYLCASSRQGAQEQFFGPGTRLTVL.

J is TRBJ2-1 and V is TRBV9; possibly TRBD2 for D (5 bases). The CDR3 extends over 16 amino acids. In germline, CDR1 is SGDLS, CDR2 YYNGEE. Between the trimmed V and J ends, which lost 0 bases and 4 bases, there was a span of 14 bases. Written as DNA, the CDR3 is TGTGCCAGCAGCGTAGCTGGACTCGGAAAGTACAATGAGCAGTTCTTC. Amino acids: CASSVAGLGKYNEQFF.

This chain connects TRBV11-2 to TRBJ2-3, with TRBD2 identical over 13 bases. The V segment lost 2 bases and the J segment 7 bases; nucleotides outside the gene matches: 6. The CDR3 has 16 amino acids. The germline CDR1 and CDR2 sequences are SGHAT and FQNNGV. CDR3 protein: CASSLLLAGGMNTQYF. The CDR3 bases are TGTGCCAGCAGCTTACTACTAGCGGGAGGGATGAATACGCAGTATTTT.

The chain combines TRBV18 with TRBJ2-3; 7 nucleotides line up with TRBD1. V trimming: 3 bases; J trimming: 1 base; junction bases outside the gene matches: 7. Germline V CDR1 and CDR2: KGHSH, LQKENI. The CDR3 is made up of 16 amino acids. The CDR3 protein is CASSPVSTGGTDTQYF. CDR3 DNA sequence: TGTGCCAGCTCACCGGTGTCTACAGGGGGCACAGATACGCAGTATTTT.

DNA for the CDR3: TGTGCCAGCAGCTTGCGGGGGTCCGGCTACACCTTC. Translated, it gives CASSLRGSGYTF. The chain is built from TRBV5-8 and TRBJ1-2; a weak D match, TRBD1 (5 bases). Between the trimmed V and J ends, which lost 1 base and 8 bases, there was a span of 9 bases. This CDR3 is built from 12 residues. Germline assignment: CDR1 SGHTS and CDR2 YDEGEE.

The V call is TRBV5-6, the J call TRBJ2-7; 7 bases are a match to TRBD1. This CDR3 has 15 amino acids. The V segment lost 2 bases and the J segment 2 bases; nucleotides outside the gene matches: 7. Germline CDR1 SGHDT, CDR2 YYEEEE. The CDR3 nucleotides read TGTGCCAGCAGCTTACCGGGACAGACAACCTACGAGCAGTACTTC. It is translated as CASSLPGQTTYEQYF.

V usage is TRBV4-3 and J usage is TRBJ2-7; 10 nucleotides agree with TRBD2. The V gene end was trimmed by 1 base and the J gene end by 3 bases; junction bases not matched to a gene: 6. The CDR3 sequence is 16 residues long. The germline CDR1 and CDR2 sequences are LGHNA and YSLEER. This CDR3 reads CASSQGRASGSYEQYF. The DNA for the CDR3 is TGCGCCAGCAGCCAAGGCCGAGCTAGCGGGAGCTACGAGCAGTACTTC.

The CDR3 is CASSQTSGRAYEQYF. CDR3 sequence (DNA): TGTGCCAGCAGCCAAACGAGCGGGAGAGCCTACGAGCAGTACTTC. The chain recombines TRBV28 with TRBJ2-7, with 8 bases identical to TRBD2. CDR1 MDHEN and CDR2 SYDVKM come from the germline V gene. The junction had 9 bases not matched to a gene; V was cut back by 6 bases and J by 2 bases. This CDR3 contains 15 residues.

The V call is TRBV2, the J call TRBJ2-7; 9 nucleotides line up with TRBD1. The CDR3 totals 15 residues. The junction had 9 bases not matched to a gene; V was cut back by 4 bases and J by 5 bases. CDR1 and CDR2 from the germline V gene are SNHLY and FYNNEI. Here the CDR3 DNA reads TGTGCCAGCAGTGCCCGGACAGGGACAGGGCACGAGCAGTACTTC. Its translation is CASSARTGTGHEQYF.

The rearrangement links TRBV29-1 to TRBJ2-3, with 9 nucleotides matching TRBD2. J gave up 2 bases and V 7 bases, and 10 bases lay outside the gene matches. This CDR3 spans 15 amino acids. CDR1 is SQVTM, CDR2 ANQGSEA, per germline. The CDR3 nucleotides are TGCAGCGGGACTAGCGACTACCCTTTCACAGATACGCAGTATTTT. This gives the protein CSGTSDYPFTDTQYF.

This clone was counted a few times. The chain is built from TRBV7-2 and TRBJ2-3, with D uncertain. V gave up 2 bases and J gave up 0 bases, with 6 bases separating them. Per germline, CDR1 SGHTA and CDR2 FQGNSA. The length of the CDR3 is 14 residues. The CDR3 coding sequence is TGTGCCAGCAGCTTATCGTCTAGCACAGATACGCAGTATTTT. Translating gives CASSLSSSTDTQYF. The variable domain in full, completed from reference TRBV7-2 and TRBJ2-3, reads GAGVSQSPSNKVTEKGKDVELRCDPISGHTALYWYRQSLGQGLEFLIYFQGNSAPDKSGLPSDRFSAERTGGSVSTLTIQRTQQEDSAVYLCASSLSSSTDTQYFGPGTRLTVL.